This TCR beta chain was profiled in a study of T cell responses to AZD1222 COVID-19 vaccine. Measured with immunoSEQ multiplex PCR; TCRdb has only the in-frame clones, and not every one. Here the sample spans roughly 250,000 clones, 90% to 95% being singletons. Overall study findings and caveats: Once two AZD1222 doses were given, Spike-specific TCR breadth and depth went up. Repertoires in all cases were sampled only once the peak T cell response had passed. Among those given AZD1222, only 5 to 7 were seropositive at baseline. Possibly, clonal diversity was underestimated; donors were largely white British and included more females.

Germline trimming cut 7 bases from V and 6 bases from J; bases unmatched to any gene: 9. Germline V gene sequence: CDR1 MDHEN, CDR2 SYDVKM. The CDR3 is made up of 13 amino acids. As for this clone: Its matching antigen is unknown.

Specimen: peripheral blood, collected on day 0 of AZD1222 vaccination. The rearrangement links TRBV28 to TRBJ2-7; TRBD2 matches at 7 bases. The receptor was isolated from an adult in good health. CDR3 coding DNA: TGTGCCAGCACCAGGCGGGGGATCGGCGAGCAGTACTTC. It yields the protein CASTRRGIGEQYF.